This T cell receptor (beta chain) came from a study of blood T cell repertoires in COVID-19 (dated by TCRdb to 2019 to 2021). Regarding the research as a whole: Collaborator samples came from the United States, Italy and Spain and covered acute and convalescent phases of COVID-19. The material from the prospective study consisted of cDNA or gDNA derived from T cells, B-cell-depleted T cells, or PBMCs. Subjects who had been exposed to COVID-19, were actively infected with it, or had recovered from it provided the deeply sampled blood TCRbeta repertoires that made up the dataset. The repertoires were made available in a free public database intended to serve as a resource for research on the immune response to SARS-CoV-2. The samples were drawn from two sources: the first 160 participants of the ongoing ImmuneRACE study, and some 1,300 subjects contributed by 6 global collaborators. The sample metadata nearly always contained a de-identified subject ID, COVID-19 status, age in years and sex. Where available, HLA class I and class II types were taken from metadata supplied by the sample provider and were not determined by assay-based typing.

TCRbeta CDR3 regions were amplified from genomic DNA using the immunoSEQ Assay, a bias-controlled multiplex PCR. As for the original processing: Nucleated cell counts per sample were estimated from amplification of reference gene primers within the assay. To quantify the absolute abundance of each unique TCRbeta CDR3 rearrangement, sequence reads were collapsed and filtered. For each sample, productive Simpson clonality was calculated as the square root of Simpson's diversity index across productive rearrangements. As stored in TCRdb, this immuneACCESS dataset retains in-frame rearrangements with V and J assigned. A fraction of the clones does not appear; measured against another copy, unresolved V genes explain less than half of the discrepancy, and the remainder lacks a known reason. V and J calls and clone size are as listed in that table; D and trimming were resolved from the DNA. This sample comprises 300,000 or so clones, about 88% of them detected only once. The ten largest clones represent about 0.93% of the sample.

General conclusions and limits of the study: The amount of clinical and demographic metadata varied by source and participant and was provided uncurated.

Remarks on this clone: This clone's antigen is unknown. The input lacks base qualities; no much larger clone sits a single base away.

In the prospective study, participants were about 18 to 90 years old, resided in fewer than 25 geographic areas of the United States, and were enrolled through a virtual design. In the prospective study, participants were assigned to cohorts based on the clinical history participants reported in a screening survey and a study questionnaire. ImmuneRACE Cohort 3 recovered participants were defined by two consecutive negative NP/OP PCR tests, healthcare professional clearance, or symptom resolution. In the prospective study, whole blood, serum and a nasopharyngeal or oropharyngeal swab were collected from each participant by mobile phlebotomists. Participants in the prospective study had the option to provide additional blood draws and questionnaires over a roughly two-month period. Blood samples from the prospective study were shipped frozen or at room temperature prior to DNA extraction. Looking up the germline V gene yields CDR1 KGHSH and CDR2 LQKENI. V lost 2 bases and J lost 4 bases, and the count of bases not matched to a germline gene is 4. The CDR3 has 15 amino acids, counting the end cysteine and phenylalanine. The DNA shown is the 45-base CDR3, in frame from base 1.

The clonotype comes from a woman in her 30s who had recovered from COVID-19. The source material was PBMCs or T cells enriched from blood (not recorded which). The receptor chain draws on TRBV18 and TRBJ2-5, with 10 junctional bases fitting TRBD2. The CDR3 region reads CASSPERGGGETQYF. DNA sequence: TGTGCCAGCTCACCAGAGCGGGGGGGCGGAGAGACCCAGTACTTC. The entire variable domain, with the stretches around the CDR3 drawn from the reference TRBV18 and TRBJ2-5 proteins, is NAGVMQNPRHLVRRRGQEARLRCSPMKGHSHVYWYRQLPEEGLKFMVYLQKENIIDESGMPKERFSAEFPKEGPSILRIQQVVRGDSAAYFCASSPERGGGETQYFGPGTRLLVL.